The 28 T cell receptor beta chains below come from one sample, sequenced in a study of CD8 T cells in ankylosing spondylitis (dated by TCRdb to about 2017). Receptor amplification or capture employed 5' RACE. These reads were obtained on an Illumina HiSeq 2500. TCRdb's own reprocessing of the public reads used fastp at Q25 and MiXCR and kept productive beta chains. Under each unique CDR3 protein, matching rows form one entry showing the most common genes and DNA. The sample yields 250,000 or so distinct CDR3 sequences; more than 20% were counted once. The top ten constitute 0.5% to 0.65% of the sample. Source material: blood, either unsorted or a sorted T cell fraction (not recorded which). The receptors were sampled from a male donor with ankylosing spondylitis or in good health (not recorded which).

The table lists this clonotype with many counts. This rearrangement joins TRBV14 to TRBJ2-3, with D hard to call. This CDR3 region has 15 residues. Deletions cut 0 bases from V and 1 base from J, with 8 bases between. Germline V CDR1 and CDR2: SGHDN, FVKESK. The CDR3 region is CASSQDIPGTDTQYF. The CDR3 DNA sequence: TGTGCCAGCAGCCAAGATATCCCCGGCACAGATACGCAGTATTTT.

The sample holds many counts of this clonotype. The chain has TRBV24-1 and TRBJ2-2, with TRBD1 identical over 8 bases. V shed 5 bases, J shed 4 bases, and the junction held 20 bases outside the gene matches. CDR3 size: 20 residues. Germline V gene lookup returns CDR1 KGHDR and CDR2 SFDVKD. In DNA, the CDR3 is TGTGCCACCAGTGGTTTATCCGGGACAGGACACCAACGCGGCACCGGGGAGCTGTTTTTT. It codes for CATSGLSGTGHQRGTGELFF.

This clonotype occurred many times. V and J are TRBV12-3 or TRBV12-4 and TRBJ2-7, with a tentative D call TRBD2 (6 bases). V dropped 1 base and J dropped 6 bases, with 16 bases sitting between them. The CDR3 is 15 amino acids. The CDR3 here is CASSLGGTTGGEQYF. CDR3 DNA sequence: TGTGCCAGCAGTTTAGGCGGGACGACCGGGGGCGAGCAGTACTTC.

There are many counts of this clonotype. The chain recombines TRBV5-1 with TRBJ2-4; D remains ambiguous. The ends were cut back, 1 base at V and 6 bases at J, with 8 bases in the middle. The CDR3 is 13 residues long. Germline values: CDR1 SGHRS, CDR2 YFSETQ. As DNA, the CDR3 is TGCGCCAGCAGCTTGAGCGTGGGAAACATTCAGTACTTC. Protein sequence: CASSLSVGNIQYF.

This clonotype was detected a few times. The chain carries TRBV20-1 and TRBJ2-3; 11 bases align to TRBD2. This CDR3 is 14 amino acids long. Trimming cost V 3 bases and J 5 bases; bases outside gene matches: 4. Per the germline V gene, CDR1 is DFQATT and CDR2 is SNEGSKA (reference sequence). CDR3 sequence reads: CSARGLAGGDTQYF. CDR3 bases: TGCAGTGCTAGGGGTCTAGCGGGGGGAGATACGCAGTATTTT.

This clonotype was found many times. J is TRBJ2-3 and V is TRBV9, with 11 bases matching TRBD2. Per germline, CDR1 SGDLS and CDR2 YYNGEE. The CDR3 covers 17 residues. The ends lost 2 bases at V and 4 bases at J; junction bases unmatched: 9. The CDR3 region has the DNA TGTGCCAGCAGCGTGGGACCCCTAGCGGGGGGCGCAGATACGCAGTATTTT. This gives the protein CASSVGPLAGGADTQYF.

This clonotype was counted many times. V gene TRBV20-1 combines with J gene TRBJ2-1; maybe TRBD1 (5 bases). The germline CDR1 and CDR2 sequences are DFQATT and SNEGSKA (reference sequence). This CDR3 has 15 amino acids. V was trimmed by 6 bases and J by 10 bases, leaving 25 bases between them. CDR3 loop: CSATDRDKGVDEQFF. The CDR3 DNA reads TGCAGTGCCACCGATAGGGATAAAGGGGTAGACGAGCAGTTCTTC.

This clonotype was found many times. The CDR3 here is CASSFEAGKAKNIQYF. The CDR3, as DNA: TGTGCCAGCAGCTTTGAAGCGGGGAAAGCCAAAAACATTCAGTACTTC. The J gene is TRBJ2-4, the V gene TRBV11-2; TRBD2 agrees at 7 bases. The CDR3 is 16 residues long. Losses at the gene ends were 3 bases for V and 0 bases for J; bases not matched to a gene: 5. CDR1 is SGHAT and CDR2 is FQNNGV in the germline V gene.

The chain carries TRBV20-1 and TRBJ2-2; maybe TRBD2 (5 bases). The CDR3 spans 15 residues. Trimming left V 0 bases short and J 6 bases short, with 14 bases between. Looked up from germline, CDR1 is DFQATT and CDR2 is SNEGSKA (reference sequence). DNA for the CDR3: TGCAGTGCTAGAGATGTATACCTCGGGGCCGGGGAGCTGTTTTTT. Its translation: CSARDVYLGAGELFF.

This clonotype has ten or more counts. The genes are TRBV5-1 and TRBJ2-7; D is ambiguous. The V gene's germline CDR1 is SGHRS and CDR2 YFSETQ. The CDR3 covers 13 residues. Trimming took 0 bases from V and 5 from J, leaving 9 bases between them. Here the CDR3 reads CASSLGPSNEQYF. The CDR3 bases are TGCGCCAGCAGCTTGGGACCGTCCAACGAGCAGTACTTC.

The V call is TRBV19, the J call TRBJ2-2; TRBD1 agrees at 8 bases. CDR3 length equals 16 residues. V was pared by 5 bases and J by 1 base, with 6 bases of the junction left unmatched. The germline V gene has CDR1 LNHDA and CDR2 SQIVND (reference sequence). DNA for the CDR3: TGTGCCAGTAGTCAAAGGACAGGGCGGAACACCGGGGAGCTGTTTTTT. Its translation is CASSQRTGRNTGELFF.

The chain joins TRBV20-1 to TRBJ2-1; 8 bases agree with TRBD2. J gave up 6 bases and V 6 bases, and 13 bases lay outside the gene matches. This CDR3 is built from 15 residues. CDR1 DFQATT and CDR2 SNEGSKA come from the germline V gene (reference sequence). CDR3 DNA sequence: TGCAGTGCCCCATACGGGGGGGAAGTGTTCAATGAGCAGTTCTTC. Amino acid sequence: CSAPYGGEVFNEQFF.

This clonotype turned up a few times. The chain uses TRBV27 and TRBJ2-5; unclear D gene. Germline V gives CDR1 MNHEY, CDR2 SMNVEV (reference sequence). V was cut by 2 bases and J by 5 bases, with 12 bases left in between. The CDR3 consists of 14 residues. The CDR3 loop reads CASSLSPAQETQYF. CDR3 bases: TGTGCCAGCAGTTTAAGTCCGGCCCAGGAGACCCAGTACTTC.

The chain is built from TRBV2 and TRBJ2-3; 7 nucleotides agree with TRBD2. The CDR3 runs 14 residues. CDR1 SNHLY and CDR2 FYNNEI come from the germline V gene. V shed 6 bases and J 5 bases; nucleotides not matched to a gene: 8. CDR3 amino acids: CASRGRAAGDTQYF. In nucleotides, the CDR3 is TGTGCCAGCAGGGGGAGGGCCGCCGGAGATACGCAGTATTTT.

V is TRBV9 and J is TRBJ2-1; D is possibly TRBD2 (7 bases). In germline, CDR1 is SGDLS, CDR2 YYNGEE. Between the trimmed V and J ends, which lost 0 bases and 10 bases, there was a span of 17 bases. The CDR3 sequence is 15 residues long. The CDR3 DNA is TGTGCCAGCAGCGTAGAGGGGGGGACGAGGGGAGAGCAGTTCTTC. This encodes CASSVEGGTRGEQFF.

This clonotype was recorded at least ten times. The chain carries TRBV5-1 and TRBJ2-2; D remains unclear. V shed 1 base and J shed 1 base, with 11 bases lying between them. From germline, CDR1 is SGHRS and CDR2 YFSETQ. CDR3 length: 16 amino acids. This chain's CDR3 is CASSLTGPQNTGELFF. The CDR3 DNA reads TGCGCCAGCAGCTTGACCGGGCCGCAGAACACCGGGGAGCTGTTTTTT.

This clonotype was observed at least ten times. V usage is TRBV5-1 and J usage is TRBJ2-4; D is ambiguous. This CDR3 is 14 amino acids long. Germline V CDR1 and CDR2: SGHRS, YFSETQ. The V and J ends lost 4 bases and 1 base respectively, with 9 bases between them. This CDR3 is CASSPEWAKNIQYF. CDR3 DNA: TGCGCCAGCAGCCCGGAGTGGGCCAAAAACATTCAGTACTTC. Complete variable domain (other parts from reference TRBV5-1 and TRBJ2-4): KAGVTQTPRYLIKTRGQQVTLSCSPISGHRSVSWYQQTPGQGLQFLFEYFSETQRNKGNFPGRFSGRQFSNSRSEMNVSTLELGDSALYLCASSPEWAKNIQYFGAGTRLSVL.

This clonotype occurred many times. This sequence joins TRBV12-3 or TRBV12-4 and TRBJ2-5, with 8 bases aligning to TRBD1. This CDR3 has 16 residues. Unmatched junction bases numbered 9, after V lost 1 base and J lost 5 bases. The CDR3 here is CASSLGTGFLFETQYF. CDR3 nucleotide sequence: TGTGCCAGCAGTTTAGGGACAGGGTTCCTTTTCGAGACCCAGTACTTC.

This clonotype was counted many times. This chain links TRBV13 with TRBJ1-2, with D possibly TRBD1 on 6 matching bases. The germline V and J ends were trimmed by 4 bases and 0 bases, with 12 bases remaining between them. This CDR3 region has 15 residues. Germline CDR1 PRHDT, CDR2 FYEKMQ (reference sequence). This CDR3 reads CASSYGQKTNYGYTF. The CDR3 DNA is TGTGCCAGCAGCTATGGACAGAAGACTAACTATGGCTACACCTTC.

This clonotype turned up a few times. The chain is built from TRBV7-3 and TRBJ2-1; TRBD1 is a possible D gene (6 bases). The CDR3 has 15 residues. Trimming pared 3 bases from V and 2 bases from J, leaving 11 bases between. Germline assignment: CDR1 SGHTA and CDR2 FQGTGA. CDR3 loop: CASSFDGTPYNEQFF. The CDR3 nucleotides are TGTGCCAGCAGCTTTGACGGGACACCCTACAATGAGCAGTTCTTC.

The gene calls are TRBV20-1 and TRBJ2-2, with 13 positions matching TRBD2. V shed 3 bases, J shed 0 bases, and the junction held 13 bases outside the gene matches. CDR1 is DFQATT, CDR2 SNEGSKA, per germline (reference sequence). The CDR3 covers 20 residues. The CDR3 DNA is TGCAGTGCTAGCAACACACCGGGACTAGCGGGATGGTCGAACACCGGGGAGCTGTTTTTT. It codes for CSASNTPGLAGWSNTGELFF.

The chain has TRBV6-1 and TRBJ2-5, with D unresolved. V lost 7 bases and J lost 3, with 15 bases in between. In germline, CDR1 is MNHNS, CDR2 SASEGT. The CDR3 runs 14 residues. The DNA for the CDR3 is TGTGCCAGCAACCTGGCCAGGCGTAAAGAGACCCAGTACTTC. Translated: CASNLARRKETQYF.

The V and J genes are TRBV20-1 and TRBJ1-2; 11 positions agree with TRBD1. Trimming cost V 0 bases and J 3 bases; bases outside gene matches: 6. The CDR3 loop spans 16 amino acids. Germline CDR1 reads DFQATT; CDR2 reads SNEGSKA (reference sequence). CDR3 DNA: TGCAGTGCTAGAGACCCTGGACAGGGGGCGGACTATGGCTACACCTTC. It is translated as CSARDPGQGADYGYTF.

This clonotype was counted at least ten times. This chain joins TRBV10-3 and TRBJ1-5; D gene unclear. Germline V gene lookup returns CDR1 ENHRY and CDR2 SYGVKD. V was trimmed by 5 bases and J by 10 bases, leaving 18 bases between them. The CDR3 totals 14 residues. CDR3 DNA: TGTGCCATCAGTAAAGACGCCCGGGCAACTCCCCAGCATTTT. It codes for CAISKDARATPQHF.

This clonotype was observed a few times. The chain joins TRBV20-1 to TRBJ2-1; D gene unclear. V was shortened by 0 bases and J by 8 bases, with 17 bases between the two germline ends. Germline CDR1 reads DFQATT; CDR2 reads SNEGSKA (reference sequence). CDR3 size: 15 residues. The DNA of the CDR3 is TGCAGTGCTAGAGAAGATTGGCCACCCCCTCATGAGCAGTTCTTC. Translation gives CSAREDWPPPHEQFF.

This clonotype was seen ten or more times. The rearrangement links TRBV6-5 to TRBJ2-5; 7 bases align to TRBD1. The CDR3 is 14 residues long. CDR1 and CDR2 from the germline V gene are MNHEY and SVGAGI. V was clipped by 6 bases and J by 1 base; unmatched bases: 5. The CDR3 DNA is TGTGCCAGCAGCTCTAGACAGGGCCAAGAGACCCAGTACTTC. This sequence encodes CASSSRQGQETQYF.

Ten or more counts support this clonotype. The V call is TRBV10-3, the J call TRBJ1-1, with a weak D call TRBD1 (5 bases). Per germline, CDR1 ENHRY and CDR2 SYGVKD. Between the trimmed V and J ends, which lost 8 bases and 5 bases, there was a span of 12 bases. The CDR3 runs to 12 residues. The CDR3 sequence: CAIESGGTEAFF. CDR3 in DNA: TGTGCCATCGAGAGTGGGGGGACTGAAGCTTTCTTT.

V and J are TRBV20-1 and TRBJ2-7; perhaps TRBD1 as D (6 bases). CDR3 length: 14 amino acids. Germline assignment: CDR1 DFQATT and CDR2 SNEGSKA (reference sequence). V lost 1 base and J 2 bases, leaving 12 bases between the germline ends. CDR3 sequence reads: CSARARQVPYEQYF. CDR3 in DNA: TGCAGTGCTAGAGCCCGACAGGTCCCCTACGAGCAGTACTTC.